This T cell receptor (beta chain) is drawn from a study of graft-versus-host responses after intestinal transplantation. Points from the study as a whole: Early post-transplant falls in HvG clones accompanied the peak levels of circulating GvH clones.

To note about this clone: Its target is unknown.

This CDR3 has 15 amino acids. The V end was cut by 4 bases, the J end by 2 bases, with 15 bases between. CDR1 is MNHNS and CDR2 is SASEGT in the germline V gene. Produced via immunoSEQ multiplex PCR; TCRdb's table is partial and in-frame only. The sample has about 130,000 clones; 92% are singletons. This sequence originates from a human donor who received an intestinal transplant. The chain couples TRBV6-1 to TRBJ2-7, with a tentative D call TRBD1 (6 bases). This material consisted of unstimulated CD4+ T cells sorted from spleen or lymph node cells, taken before intestinal transplant. Here the CDR3 DNA reads TGTGCCAGCAGTGTAACGGCCGGGACAACCTACGAGCAGTACTTC. Protein: CASSVTAGTTYEQYF.